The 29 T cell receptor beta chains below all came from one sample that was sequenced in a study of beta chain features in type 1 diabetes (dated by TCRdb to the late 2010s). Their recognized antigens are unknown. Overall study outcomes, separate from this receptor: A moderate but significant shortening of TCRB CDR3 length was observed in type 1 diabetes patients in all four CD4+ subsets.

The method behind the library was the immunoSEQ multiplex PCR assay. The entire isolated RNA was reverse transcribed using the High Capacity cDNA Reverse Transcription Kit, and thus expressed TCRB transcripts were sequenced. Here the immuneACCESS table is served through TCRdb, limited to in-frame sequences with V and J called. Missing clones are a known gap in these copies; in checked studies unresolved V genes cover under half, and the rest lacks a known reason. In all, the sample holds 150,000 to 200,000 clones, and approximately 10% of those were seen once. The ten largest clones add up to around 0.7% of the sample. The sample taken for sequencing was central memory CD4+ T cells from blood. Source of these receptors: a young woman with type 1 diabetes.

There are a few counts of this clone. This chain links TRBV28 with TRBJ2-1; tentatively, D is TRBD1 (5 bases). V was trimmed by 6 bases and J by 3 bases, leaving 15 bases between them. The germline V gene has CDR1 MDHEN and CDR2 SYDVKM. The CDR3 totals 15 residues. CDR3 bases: TGTGCCAGCAGACTGTGGCTAGGGGACTACAATGAGCAGTTCTTC. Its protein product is CASRLWLGDYNEQFF.

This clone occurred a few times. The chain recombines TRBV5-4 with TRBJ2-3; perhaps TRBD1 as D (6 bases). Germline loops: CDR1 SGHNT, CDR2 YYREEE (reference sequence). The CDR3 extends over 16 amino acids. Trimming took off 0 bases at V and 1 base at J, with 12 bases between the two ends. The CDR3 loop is CASSLAPGQGTDTQYF. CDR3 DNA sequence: TGTGCCAGCAGCTTGGCCCCGGGACAAGGCACAGATACGCAGTATTTT.

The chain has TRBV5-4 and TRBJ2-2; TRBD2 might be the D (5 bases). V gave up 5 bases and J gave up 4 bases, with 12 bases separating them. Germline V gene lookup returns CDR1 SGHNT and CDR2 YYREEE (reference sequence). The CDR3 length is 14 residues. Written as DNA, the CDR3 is TGTGCCAGCAGGGCTCAGGCGGGCACCGGGGAGCTGTTTTTT. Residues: CASRAQAGTGELFF.

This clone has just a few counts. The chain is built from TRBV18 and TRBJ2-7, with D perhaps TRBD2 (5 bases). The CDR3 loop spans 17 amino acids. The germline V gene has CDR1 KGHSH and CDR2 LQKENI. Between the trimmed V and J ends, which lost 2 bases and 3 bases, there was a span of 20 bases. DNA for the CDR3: TGTGCCAGCTCACCAGATTTGAGGACTTCGTGGGACTACGAGCAGTACTTC. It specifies CASSPDLRTSWDYEQYF.

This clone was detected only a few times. CDR3 protein: CASSQGPLQGAGETQYF. In DNA, the CDR3 is TGCGCCAGCAGCCAAGGTCCCCTACAGGGGGCGGGGGAGACCCAGTACTTC. The chain employs TRBV4-1 and TRBJ2-5; the match to TRBD1 covers 9 bases. Germline CDR1 MGHRA, CDR2 YSYEKL. The CDR3 is made up of 17 amino acids. The V gene end was trimmed by 1 base and the J gene end by 5 bases; junction bases not matched to a gene: 11.

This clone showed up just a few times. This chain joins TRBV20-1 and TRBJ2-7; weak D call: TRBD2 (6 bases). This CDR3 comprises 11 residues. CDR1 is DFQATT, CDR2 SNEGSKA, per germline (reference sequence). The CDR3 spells CRGAGTYEQYF. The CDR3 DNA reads TGCAGGGGCGCGGGGACCTACGAGCAGTACTTC.

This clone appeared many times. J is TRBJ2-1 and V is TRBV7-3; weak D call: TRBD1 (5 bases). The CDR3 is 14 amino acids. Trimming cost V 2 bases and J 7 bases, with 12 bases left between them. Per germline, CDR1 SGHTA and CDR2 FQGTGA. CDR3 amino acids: CASSLSQGNNEQFF. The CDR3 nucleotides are TGTGCCAGCAGCTTATCTCAGGGTAATAATGAGCAGTTCTTC.

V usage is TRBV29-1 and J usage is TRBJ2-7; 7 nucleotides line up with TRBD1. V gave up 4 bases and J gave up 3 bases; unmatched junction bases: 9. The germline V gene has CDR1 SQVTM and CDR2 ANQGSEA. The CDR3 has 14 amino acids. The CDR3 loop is CSVASPDRLYEQYF. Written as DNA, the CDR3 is TGCAGCGTTGCAAGCCCGGACAGGCTCTACGAGCAGTACTTC.

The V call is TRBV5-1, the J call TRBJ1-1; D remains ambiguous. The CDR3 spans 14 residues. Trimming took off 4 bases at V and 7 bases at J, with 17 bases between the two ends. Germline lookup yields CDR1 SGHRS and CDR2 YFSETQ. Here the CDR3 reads CASSGDGGYDEAFF. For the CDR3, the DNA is TGCGCCAGCAGCGGCGATGGAGGCTACGATGAAGCTTTCTTT. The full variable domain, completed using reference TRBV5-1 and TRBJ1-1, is KAGVTQTPRYLIKTRGQQVTLSCSPISGHRSVSWYQQTPGQGLQFLFEYFSETQRNKGNFPGRFSGRQFSNSRSEMNVSTLELGDSALYLCASSGDGGYDEAFFGQGTRLTVV.

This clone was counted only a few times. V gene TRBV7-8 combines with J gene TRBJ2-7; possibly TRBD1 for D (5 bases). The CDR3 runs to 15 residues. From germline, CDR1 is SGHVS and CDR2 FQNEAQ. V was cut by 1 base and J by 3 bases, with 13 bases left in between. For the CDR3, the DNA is TGTGCCAGCAGCTTAGAATTGGCAGGGATCTACGAGCAGTACTTC. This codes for CASSLELAGIYEQYF.

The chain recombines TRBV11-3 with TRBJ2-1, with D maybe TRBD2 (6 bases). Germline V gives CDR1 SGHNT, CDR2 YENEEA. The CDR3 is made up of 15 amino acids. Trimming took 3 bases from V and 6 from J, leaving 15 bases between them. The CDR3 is CASSLISGKTNEQFF. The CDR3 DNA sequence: TGTGCCAGCAGCTTGATTAGCGGAAAAACCAATGAGCAGTTCTTC.

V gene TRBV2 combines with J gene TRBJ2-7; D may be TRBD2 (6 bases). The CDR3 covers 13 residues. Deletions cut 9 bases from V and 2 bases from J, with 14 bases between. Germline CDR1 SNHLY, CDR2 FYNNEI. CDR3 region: CASDKEGPYEQYF. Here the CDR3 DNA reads TGTGCCAGTGATAAGGAGGGACCCTACGAGCAGTACTTC.

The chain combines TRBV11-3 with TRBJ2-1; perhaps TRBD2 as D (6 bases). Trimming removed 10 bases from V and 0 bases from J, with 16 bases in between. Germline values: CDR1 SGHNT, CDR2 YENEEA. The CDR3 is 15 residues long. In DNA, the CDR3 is TGTGCCACTCGTCTGGGGGGAAGCTCCTACAATGAGCAGTTCTTC. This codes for CATRLGGSSYNEQFF.

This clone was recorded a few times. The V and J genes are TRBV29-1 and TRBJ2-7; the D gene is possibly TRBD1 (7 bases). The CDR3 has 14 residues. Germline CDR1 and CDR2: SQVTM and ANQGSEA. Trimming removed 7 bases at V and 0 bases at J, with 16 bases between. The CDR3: CSGRRDSTSYEQYF. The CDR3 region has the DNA TGCAGCGGAAGGAGGGACAGCACCTCCTACGAGCAGTACTTC.

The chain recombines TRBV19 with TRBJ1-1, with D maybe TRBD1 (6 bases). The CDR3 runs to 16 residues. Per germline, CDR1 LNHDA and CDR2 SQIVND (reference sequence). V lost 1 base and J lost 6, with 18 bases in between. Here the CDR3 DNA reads TGTGCCAGTAGTATAGGACAGCGTATGGGGGCACCTGAAGCTTTCTTT. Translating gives CASSIGQRMGAPEAFF.

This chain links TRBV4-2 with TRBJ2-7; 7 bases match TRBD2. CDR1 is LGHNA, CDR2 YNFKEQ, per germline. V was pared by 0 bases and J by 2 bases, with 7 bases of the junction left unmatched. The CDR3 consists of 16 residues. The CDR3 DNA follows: TGTGCCAGCAGCCAAGAAATCCGGGGGGTGACCTACGAGCAGTACTTC. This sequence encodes CASSQEIRGVTYEQYF.

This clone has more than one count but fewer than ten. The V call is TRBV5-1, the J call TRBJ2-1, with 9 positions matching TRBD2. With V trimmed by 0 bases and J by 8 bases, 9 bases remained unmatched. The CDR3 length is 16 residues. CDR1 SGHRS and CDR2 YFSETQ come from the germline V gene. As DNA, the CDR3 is TGCGCCAGCAGCTTGGATCTAGCGGGATCCGGCGATGAGCAGTTCTTC. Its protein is CASSLDLAGSGDEQFF.

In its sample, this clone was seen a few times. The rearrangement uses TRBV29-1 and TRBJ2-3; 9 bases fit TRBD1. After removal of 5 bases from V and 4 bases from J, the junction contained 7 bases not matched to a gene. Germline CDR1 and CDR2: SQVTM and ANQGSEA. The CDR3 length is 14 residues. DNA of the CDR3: TGCAGCGTTCCCGGGACAGGGAGGGCAGATACGCAGTATTTT. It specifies CSVPGTGRADTQYF.

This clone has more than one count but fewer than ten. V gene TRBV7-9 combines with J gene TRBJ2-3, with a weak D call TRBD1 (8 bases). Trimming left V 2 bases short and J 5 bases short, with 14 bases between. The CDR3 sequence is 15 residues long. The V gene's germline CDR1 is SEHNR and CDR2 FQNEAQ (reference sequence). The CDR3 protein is CASSLWTGRGDTQYF. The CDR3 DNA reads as TGTGCCAGCAGCTTATGGACAGGGAGGGGAGATACGCAGTATTTT. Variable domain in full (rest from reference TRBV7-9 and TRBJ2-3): DTGVSQNPRHKITKRGQNVTFRCDPISEHNRLYWYRQTLGQGPEFLTYFQNEAQLEKSRLLSDRFSAERPKGSFSTLEIQRTEQGDSAMYLCASSLWTGRGDTQYFGPGTRLTVL.

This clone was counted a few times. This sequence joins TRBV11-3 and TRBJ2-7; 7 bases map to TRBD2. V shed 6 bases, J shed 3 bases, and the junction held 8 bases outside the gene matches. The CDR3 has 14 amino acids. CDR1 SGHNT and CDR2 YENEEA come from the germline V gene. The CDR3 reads CASRQDGLVYEQYF. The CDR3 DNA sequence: TGTGCCAGCAGACAGGACGGACTAGTCTACGAGCAGTACTTC.

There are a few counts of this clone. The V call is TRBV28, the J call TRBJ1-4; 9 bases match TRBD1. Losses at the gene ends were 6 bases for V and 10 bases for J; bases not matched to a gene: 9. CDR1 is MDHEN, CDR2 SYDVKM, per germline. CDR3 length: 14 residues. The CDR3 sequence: CASSMGQGAGKLFF. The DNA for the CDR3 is TGTGCCAGCAGCATGGGACAGGGCGCAGGAAAACTGTTTTTT.

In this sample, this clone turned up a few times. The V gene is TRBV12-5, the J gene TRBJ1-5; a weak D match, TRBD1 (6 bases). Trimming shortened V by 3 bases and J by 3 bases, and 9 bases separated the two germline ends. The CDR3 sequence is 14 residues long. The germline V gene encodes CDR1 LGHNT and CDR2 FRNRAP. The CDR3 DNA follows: TGTGCTAGTGGTTTTCGGGACAACAATCAGCCCCAGCATTTT. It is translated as CASGFRDNNQPQHF.

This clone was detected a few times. The CDR3: CASSRDEQFF. The DNA for the CDR3 is TGTGCCAGCAGTCGGGATGAGCAGTTCTTC. J is TRBJ2-1 and V is TRBV6-1; D is unclear. From germline, CDR1 is MNHNS and CDR2 SASEGT. V was pared by 5 bases and J by 8 bases, with 4 bases between. This CDR3 contains 10 residues.

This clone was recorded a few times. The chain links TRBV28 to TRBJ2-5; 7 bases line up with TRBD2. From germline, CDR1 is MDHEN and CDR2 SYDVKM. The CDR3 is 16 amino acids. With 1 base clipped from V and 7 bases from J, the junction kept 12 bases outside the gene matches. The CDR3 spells CASSLSASGLMGTQYF. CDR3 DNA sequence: TGTGCCAGCAGTTTATCGGCTAGCGGACTGATGGGGACCCAGTACTTC. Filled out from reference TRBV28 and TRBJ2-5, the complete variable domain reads DVKVTQSSRYLVKRTGEKVFLECVQDMDHENMFWYRQDPGLGLRLIYFSYDVKMKEKGDIPEGYSVSREKKERFSLILESASTNQTSMYLCASSLSASGLMGTQYFGPGTRLLVL.

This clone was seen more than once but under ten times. The CDR3 spells CASSGLSHGELFF. The CDR3 DNA reads TGCGCCAGCAGCGGGCTGAGTCACGGGGAGCTGTTTTTT. J is TRBJ2-2 and V is TRBV5-1; D call uncertain. Germline assignment: CDR1 SGHRS and CDR2 YFSETQ. Deletions cut 4 bases from V and 7 bases from J, with 11 bases between. CDR3 length: 13 amino acids.

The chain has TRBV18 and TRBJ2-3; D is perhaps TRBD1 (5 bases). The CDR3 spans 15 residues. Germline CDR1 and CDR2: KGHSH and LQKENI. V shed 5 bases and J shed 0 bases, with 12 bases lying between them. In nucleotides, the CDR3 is TGTGCCAGCTCAACCAGGGCTACAAGCACAGATACGCAGTATTTT. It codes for CASSTRATSTDTQYF.

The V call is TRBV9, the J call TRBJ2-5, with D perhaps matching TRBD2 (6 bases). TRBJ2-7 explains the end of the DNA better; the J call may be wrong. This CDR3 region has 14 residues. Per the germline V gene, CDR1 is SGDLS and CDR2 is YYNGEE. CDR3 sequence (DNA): TGTGCCAGCAGCGTACGGGCGGGGTACTACGAGCAGTACTTC. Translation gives CASSVRAGYYEQYF.

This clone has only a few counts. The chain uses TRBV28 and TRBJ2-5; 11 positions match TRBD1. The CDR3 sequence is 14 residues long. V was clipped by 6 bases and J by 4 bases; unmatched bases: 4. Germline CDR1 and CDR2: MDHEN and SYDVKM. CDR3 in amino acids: CASRTGTGGETQYF. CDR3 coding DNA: TGTGCCAGCAGAACCGGGACAGGGGGAGAGACCCAGTACTTC.

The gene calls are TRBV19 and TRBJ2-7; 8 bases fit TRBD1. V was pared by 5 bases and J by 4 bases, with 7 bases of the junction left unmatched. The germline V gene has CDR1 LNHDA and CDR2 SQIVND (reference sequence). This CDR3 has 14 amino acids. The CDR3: CASSVRDRPYEQYF. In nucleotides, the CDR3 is TGTGCCAGTAGTGTAAGGGACAGGCCATACGAGCAGTACTTC. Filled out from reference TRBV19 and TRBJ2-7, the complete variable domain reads DGGITQSPKYLFRKEGQNVTLSCEQNLNHDAMYWYRQDPGQGLRLIYYSQIVNDFQKGDIAEGYSVSREKKESFPLTVTSAQKNPTAFYLCASSVRDRPYEQYFGPGTRLTVT.